Detailed here is one TCR beta chain. Its antigen remains unknown. This specimen belongs to a study of blood T cells in healthy people across ages. Study context: Researchers report that template switching captured about one barcoded beta molecule per two T cells.

The authors ran a second PCR of about 6 to 11 cycles using a sample-barcoded 5' primer and a J-beta primer mix. TCRdb used MiXCR to reprocess the 5' RACE reads, holding one entry per CDR3 protein. This table has about 1.8 million distinct CDR3 sequences, 40% to 55% appearing once. Study results and limitations: Estimated diversity across one million T cells was deemed an underestimate. Expanded clonotype changes were possibly confounded by unknown donor CMV status. Strong correlation existed between TCR beta diversity and naive T cell percentage.

The TCR was taken from a woman in her forties in good health. The specimen sequenced was blood.

The CDR3 loop reads CASLRQGASFSYEQYF. CDR3 sequence (DNA): TGTGCCAGCCTGAGACAGGGGGCGTCTTTTTCCTACGAGCAGTACTTC. J is TRBJ2-7 and V is TRBV6-2 or TRBV6-3; 10 bases map to TRBD1. V dropped 8 bases and J dropped 1; count of bases not matched to a gene: 11. Germline V gives CDR1 MNHEY, CDR2 SVGEGT. The CDR3 runs to 16 residues.